Below, 3 T cell receptor beta chains from the same sample are listed, as sequenced in a study of regulatory T cells in long-lasting Graves disease. The time point: persistent/refractory GD, antithyroid drugs over 5 years with positive TRAb. Construction of the TCR library relied on RNA isolated from PBMCs. Combining iRepertoire HTBI primers with Arm-PCR of CDR3 regions, the authors built TCR beta libraries. TCRdb itself ran the multiplex PCR reads through MiXCR, one entry per CDR3 protein. Seen here are 400,000 or so distinct CDR3 sequences, more than 20% observed once, and the top ten hold more than 20%. The sample in question was peripheral blood mononuclear cells (PBMCs), obtained when the disease was refractory, from a patient treated with antithyroid drugs. Source of these receptors: a female donor with Graves disease.

There are a few counts of this clonotype. V and J are TRBV7-9 and TRBJ1-3; a possible D gene is TRBD1 (5 bases). CDR1 and CDR2 (germline): SEHNR, FQNEAQ (reference sequence). The CDR3 loop spans 15 amino acids. Trimming left V 4 bases short and J 1 base short, with 11 bases between. Here the CDR3 DNA reads TGTGCCAGCAGCTGGGACGGCGGGTCTGGAAACACCATATATTTT. Protein sequence: CASSWDGGSGNTIYF.

This clonotype was counted at least ten times. The rearrangement uses TRBV30 and TRBJ1-2; 10 bases are shared with TRBD1. The CDR3 covers 11 residues. From germline, CDR1 is GTSNPN and CDR2 SVGIG (reference sequence). V was clipped by 5 bases and J by 7 bases; unmatched bases: 1. The CDR3 region is CAWGTGVGYTF. Written as DNA, the CDR3 is TGTGCCTGGGGGACAGGGGTTGGCTACACCTTC. The variable domain in full, completed from reference TRBV30 and TRBJ1-2, reads SQTIHQWPATLVQPVGSPLSLECTVEGTSNPNLYWYRQAAGRGLQLLFYSVGIGQISSEVPQNLSASRPQDRQFILSSKKLLLSDSGFYLCAWGTGVGYTFGSGTRLTVV.

This clonotype was seen more than once but under ten times. This chain uses TRBV28 with TRBJ2-7; 9 bases line up with TRBD1. With 7 bases clipped from V and 6 bases from J, the junction kept 16 bases outside the gene matches. The CDR3 totals 16 residues. CDR1 and CDR2 (germline): MDHEN, SYDVKM. CDR3: CASTGVYGTGTTEQYF. In DNA, the CDR3 is TGTGCCAGCACCGGCGTTTATGGGACAGGGACAACCGAGCAGTACTTC.